The 14 T cell receptor beta chains below all came from one sample that was sequenced in a study of regulatory T cells in long-lasting Graves disease. Indicated time point: newly diagnosed GD, antithyroid drugs for less than 3 months. The authors made the TCR library using RNA they extracted from PBMCs. Sequencing libraries for TCR beta were prepared with iRepertoire HTBI primers and Arm-PCR of CDR3 regions. TCRdb redid the calling of the multiplex PCR reads with MiXCR, one entry per CDR3 protein. Altogether 200,000 to 300,000 distinct CDR3 sequences are present, roughly a fifth being singletons, with the ten largest covering about 14%. Sequenced material: peripheral blood mononuclear cells (PBMCs), taken at new diagnosis, from a patient treated with antithyroid drugs. The receptors were gathered from a female donor with Graves disease.

With respect to this clonotype: At one boundary the junction diverges from the germline segment, which might be a read error. The chain recombines TRBV29-1 with TRBJ2-7; D is perhaps TRBD2 (7 bases). The J call may be mistaken, given a closer DNA end match to TRBJ2-1. Germline assignment: CDR1 SQVTM and CDR2 ANQGSEA. The CDR3 runs 15 residues. CDR3 bases: TGCAGCCTTGAGGGAGGGCCCAGGGGATACAATGAGCAGTTCTTC. Residues: CSLEGGPRGYNEQFF.

This clonotype has a handful of counts. The rearrangement uses TRBV5-4 and TRBJ2-2; tentative D call: TRBD1 (6 bases). The length of the CDR3 is 14 residues. V gave up 4 bases and J gave up 2 bases, with 9 bases separating them. Looked up from germline, CDR1 is SGHNT and CDR2 is YYREEE (reference sequence). The CDR3: CASSGQSNTGELFF. The CDR3 nucleotides are TGTGCCAGCAGCGGACAGTCCAACACCGGGGAGCTGTTTTTT.

This clonotype came up many times. This chain uses TRBV6-5 with TRBJ1-5, with D unclear. Germline values: CDR1 MNHEY, CDR2 SVGAGI. V was clipped by 0 bases and J by 0 bases, with 3 bases between them. CDR3 length equals 14 residues. The CDR3 is CASSYSVSNQPQHF. DNA for the CDR3: TGTGCCAGCAGTTACTCGGTTAGCAATCAGCCCCAGCATTTT.

This clonotype has ten or more counts. The rearrangement links TRBV20-1 to TRBJ2-1; D not resolved. There are 12 residues in the CDR3. Trimming cost V 6 bases and J 8 bases, with 14 bases left between them. Looked up from germline, CDR1 is DFQATT and CDR2 is SNEGSKA (reference sequence). The CDR3 loop is CSAVGNTDEQFF. CDR3 in DNA: TGCAGTGCGGTCGGAAACACGGATGAGCAGTTCTTC.

This clonotype was recorded a few times. A clone one base away is much larger, so this may be a read error. V gene TRBV7-8 combines with J gene TRBJ2-1; D is perhaps TRBD1 (5 bases). This CDR3 has 14 amino acids. Germline CDR1 and CDR2: SGHVS and FQNEAQ. V was clipped by 5 bases and J by 5 bases, with 13 bases between them. The CDR3 spells CASSPLTADNEQFF. In nucleotides, the CDR3 is TGTGCCAGCAGCCCCTTGACAGCAGACAATGAGCAGTTCTTC.

Written as DNA, the CDR3 is TGTGCCAGCAGCTTGGGGACCGAGCGGAAGCTGTTTTTT. This codes for CASSLGTERKLFF. The chain couples TRBV5-6 to TRBJ2-2; possibly TRBD2 for D (5 bases). The CDR3 runs to 13 residues. Trimming left V 0 bases short and J 12 bases short, with 12 bases between. Germline V gene data show CDR1 as SGHDT and CDR2 as YYEEEE.

About this clonotype itself: This may come from a read error, since a much larger clone is one base off. The chain uses TRBV20-1 and TRBJ2-1, with 9 bases aligning to TRBD2. The CDR3 loop spans 16 amino acids. Germline CDR1 is DFQATT and CDR2 is SNEGSKA (reference sequence). V lost 1 base and J lost 10; bases outside the gene matches: 14. The CDR3 loop reads CSARVWLAGRVYEQFF. The CDR3 DNA follows: TGCAGTGCTAGAGTGTGGCTAGCGGGAAGAGTGTACGAGCAGTTCTTC.

This clonotype has at least ten counts. This chain uses TRBV19 with TRBJ2-1, with 10 bases that match TRBD1. The CDR3 runs 16 residues. V dropped 5 bases and J dropped 4; count of bases not matched to a gene: 8. Germline V gives CDR1 LNHDA, CDR2 SQIVND (reference sequence). This CDR3 reads CASSLRQGARYNEQFF. The CDR3 nucleotides read TGTGCCAGTAGTTTAAGACAGGGGGCGCGGTACAATGAGCAGTTCTTC.

This clonotype was recorded a few times. The chain recombines TRBV4-1 with TRBJ2-7, with a possible D match to TRBD2 (5 bases). With 3 bases removed from V and 4 bases from J, the gap between germline ends came to 10 bases. The CDR3 totals 13 residues. CDR1 and CDR2 (germline): MGHRA, YSYEKL. CDR3 nucleotide sequence: TGCGCCAGCAGCCATTGGCCGGGGTACGAGCAGTACTTC. The encoded protein is CASSHWPGYEQYF.

V is TRBV19 and J is TRBJ2-7, with TRBD2 matching 13 bases. The CDR3 is made up of 16 amino acids. CDR1 and CDR2 (germline): LNHDA, SQIVND (reference sequence). Trimming removed 5 bases from V and 3 bases from J; junction bases left unmatched: 7. The CDR3 bases are TGTGCCAGTAGTCCACCGGGACTAGCGGGGATCTACGAGCAGTACTTC. Protein: CASSPPGLAGIYEQYF.

In its sample, this clonotype was seen a few times. The chain is built from TRBV29-1 and TRBJ2-3, with D perhaps matching TRBD1 (7 bases). CDR1 and CDR2 from the germline V gene are SQVTM and ANQGSEA. Trimming took 6 bases from V and 0 from J, leaving 13 bases between them. There are 14 residues in the CDR3. CDR3 sequence reads: CSVQGGRSTDTQYF. The CDR3 bases are TGCAGCGTCCAGGGGGGAAGGAGCACAGATACGCAGTATTTT.

This clonotype was seen a handful of times. The chain has TRBV6-1 and TRBJ1-5; TRBD1 aligns across 7 bases. V lost 10 bases and J lost 4; bases outside the gene matches: 4. This CDR3 has 12 amino acids. Germline CDR1 MNHNS, CDR2 SASEGT. For the CDR3, the DNA is TGTGCCACCGGGACAGTTAATCAGCCCCAGCATTTT. Translated, it gives CATGTVNQPQHF.

This clonotype was observed many times. The rearrangement links TRBV20-1 to TRBJ1-6; possible D gene TRBD1, 5 bases. This CDR3 comprises 17 residues. Per germline, CDR1 DFQATT and CDR2 SNEGSKA (reference sequence). The germline V and J ends were trimmed by 1 base and 10 bases, with 23 bases remaining between them. The CDR3, as DNA: TGCAGTGCTAGAGTCTTTGGTACCGGGACGAGAGGGTCACCCCTCCACTTT. Translating gives CSARVFGTGTRGSPLHF.

Details on this clonotype: A far bigger clonotype differs at one base, so this is likely a read error. V and J are TRBV11-1 and TRBJ2-5; D is uncertain. The CDR3 extends over 13 amino acids. Germline lookup yields CDR1 SGHAT and CDR2 FQDESV (reference sequence). The ends were cut back, 4 bases at V and 11 bases at J, with 17 bases in the middle. CDR3 sequence reads: CASSSEEVGEQYF. The CDR3 nucleotides are TGTGCCAGCAGCTCAGAAGAGGTCGGTGAGCAGTACTTC.